This T cell receptor (beta chain) comes out of a study of graft-versus-host responses after intestinal transplantation. Across the study: Isolated intestinal, liver-intestinal, or multivisceral transplants were what recipients had. Whole-study results and caveats: Declines in HvG clones occurring early post-transplant were associated with peak circulating GvH clone levels. High graft-versus-host to host-versus-graft clonal ratios were seen in allografts of patients with graft-donor T cell macrochimerism.

V lost 6 bases and J lost 5, with 18 bases in between. The CDR3 runs 15 residues. Germline V lookup: CDR1 MDHEN, CDR2 SYDVKM. Assay used: immunoSEQ multiplex PCR; TCRdb lists only in-frame clones, some missing. Here the sample spans approximately 100,000 clones, about 84% being singletons. A note on this clone: Its antigen is not identified.

Sequenced here: PBMCs, sampled 255 days after intestinal transplant. The chain carries TRBV28 and TRBJ2-3; a weak D match, TRBD2 (5 bases). The clonotype originates from a human patient who received an intestinal transplant, so some T cells may come from the graft donor. The CDR3 DNA sequence: TGTGCCAGCAGAACCTCGCTAGCCCCCATAGATACGCAGTATTTT. Translating gives CASRTSLAPIDTQYF. The full variable domain, with the rest looked up from reference TRBV28 and TRBJ2-3, is DVKVTQSSRYLVKRTGEKVFLECVQDMDHENMFWYRQDPGLGLRLIYFSYDVKMKEKGDIPEGYSVSREKKERFSLILESASTNQTSMYLCASRTSLAPIDTQYFGPGTRLTVL.